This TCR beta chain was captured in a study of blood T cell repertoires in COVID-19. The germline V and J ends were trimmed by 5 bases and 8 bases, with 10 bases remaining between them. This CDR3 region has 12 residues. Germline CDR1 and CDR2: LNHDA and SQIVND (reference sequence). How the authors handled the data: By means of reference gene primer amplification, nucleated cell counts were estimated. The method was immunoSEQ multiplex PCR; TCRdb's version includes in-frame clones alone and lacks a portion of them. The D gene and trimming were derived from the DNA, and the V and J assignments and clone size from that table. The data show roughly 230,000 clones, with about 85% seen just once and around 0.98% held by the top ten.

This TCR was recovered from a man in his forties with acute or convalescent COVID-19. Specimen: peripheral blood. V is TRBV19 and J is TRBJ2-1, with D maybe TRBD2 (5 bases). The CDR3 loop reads CASSQAADEQFF. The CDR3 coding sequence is TGTGCCAGTAGTCAAGCGGCGGATGAGCAGTTCTTC.